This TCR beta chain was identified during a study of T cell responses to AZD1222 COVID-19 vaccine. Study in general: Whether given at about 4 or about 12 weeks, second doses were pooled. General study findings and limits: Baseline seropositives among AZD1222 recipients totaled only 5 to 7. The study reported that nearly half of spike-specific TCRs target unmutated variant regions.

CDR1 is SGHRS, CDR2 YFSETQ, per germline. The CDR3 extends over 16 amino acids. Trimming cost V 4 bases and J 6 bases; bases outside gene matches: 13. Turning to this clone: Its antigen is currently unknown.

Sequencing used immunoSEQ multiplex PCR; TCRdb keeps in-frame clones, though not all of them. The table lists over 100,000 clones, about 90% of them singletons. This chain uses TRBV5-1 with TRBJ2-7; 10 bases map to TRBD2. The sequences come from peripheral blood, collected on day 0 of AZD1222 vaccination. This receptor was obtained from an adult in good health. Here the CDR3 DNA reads TGCGCCAGCAGCCGTCCCGGGACTAGCGATCCCTTCGAGCAGTACTTC. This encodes CASSRPGTSDPFEQYF.